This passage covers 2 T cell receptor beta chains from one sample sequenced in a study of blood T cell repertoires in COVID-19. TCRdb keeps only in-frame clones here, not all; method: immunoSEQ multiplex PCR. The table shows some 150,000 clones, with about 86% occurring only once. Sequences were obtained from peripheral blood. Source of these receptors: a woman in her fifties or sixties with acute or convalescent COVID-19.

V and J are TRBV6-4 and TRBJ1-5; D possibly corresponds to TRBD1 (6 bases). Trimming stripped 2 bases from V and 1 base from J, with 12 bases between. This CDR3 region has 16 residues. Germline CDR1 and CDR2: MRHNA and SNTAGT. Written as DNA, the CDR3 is TGTGCCAGCAGTGACCCCACAGGGATCAGCAATCAGCCCCAGCATTTT. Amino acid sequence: CASSDPTGISNQPQHF.

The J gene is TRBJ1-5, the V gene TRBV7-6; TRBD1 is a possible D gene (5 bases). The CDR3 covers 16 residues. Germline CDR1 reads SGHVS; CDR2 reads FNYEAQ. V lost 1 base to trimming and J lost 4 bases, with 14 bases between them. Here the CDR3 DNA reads TGTGCCAGCAGCTTAGTGCCCGGGGGAGGGAATCAGCCCCAGCATTTT. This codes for CASSLVPGGGNQPQHF.